The 30 T cell receptor beta chains given below trace back to one sample, sequenced in a study of regulatory T cells in long-lasting Graves disease. The time point denotes: newly diagnosed GD, antithyroid drugs for less than 3 months. RNA extracted from PBMCs served as the sequencing template. Assembly of TCR beta libraries relied on iRepertoire HTBI primers together with Arm-PCR of CDR3 regions. TCRdb called the multiplex PCR reads again in MiXCR, with one record for every CDR3 protein. The table includes about 540,000 distinct CDR3 sequences, 13% detected once. The data also belong to a second study, concerning T cells in Graves' hyperthyroidism and ophthalmopathy.

This sample comprised peripheral blood mononuclear cells (PBMCs), obtained at new diagnosis, from a patient treated with antithyroid drugs. The origin of the receptors is a man between 25 and 39 years old with Graves disease.

This clonotype was observed many times. The chain links TRBV7-9 to TRBJ1-4, with 9 bases matching TRBD1. Germline assignment: CDR1 SEHNR and CDR2 FQNEAQ (reference sequence). V lost 3 bases, J lost 5 bases, and 4 bases stayed unmatched. The CDR3 covers 15 residues. CDR3 sequence: CASSFGTGLNEKLFF. CDR3 nucleotide sequence: TGTGCCAGCAGCTTTGGGACAGGGCTAAATGAAAAACTGTTTTTT.

There are many counts of this clonotype. V gene TRBV10-3 combines with J gene TRBJ1-5, with a tentative D call TRBD1 (6 bases). This CDR3 comprises 14 residues. The V gene lost 0 bases and the J gene lost 6 bases, with 9 bases spanning the gap. Germline loops: CDR1 ENHRY, CDR2 SYGVKD. The chain's CDR3 is CAISESEGGQPQHF. CDR3 sequence (DNA): TGTGCCATCAGTGAGTCAGAAGGGGGTCAGCCCCAGCATTTT.

There are a few counts of this clonotype. This sequence joins TRBV20-1 and TRBJ2-2; tentatively, D is TRBD1 (5 bases). The CDR3 loop spans 12 amino acids. Germline V gives CDR1 DFQATT, CDR2 SNEGSKA (reference sequence). Trimming cost V 3 bases and J 6 bases, with 8 bases left between them. CDR3 nucleotide sequence: TGCAGTGCTAGCCAGGGCTCCGGGGAGCTGTTTTTT. This codes for CSASQGSGELFF.

This clonotype was recorded many times. The rearrangement uses TRBV20-1 and TRBJ2-2, with D unresolved. CDR3 length equals 13 residues. Per the germline V gene, CDR1 is DFQATT and CDR2 is SNEGSKA (reference sequence). Trimming left V 0 bases short and J 4 bases short, with 6 bases between. In DNA, the CDR3 is TGCAGTGCTAGAGAGTACAGCACCGGGGAGCTGTTTTTT. It codes for CSAREYSTGELFF.

This clonotype was recorded many times. V and J are TRBV12-3 or TRBV12-4 and TRBJ2-2; TRBD1 is a possible D gene (5 bases). The CDR3 covers 18 residues. Trimming removed 5 bases at V and 6 bases at J, with 25 bases between. CDR3 in amino acids: CASSPGKLPGYKPGELFF. The CDR3 bases are TGTGCCAGCAGTCCCGGCAAGCTGCCAGGGTATAAGCCCGGGGAGCTGTTTTTT.

This clonotype showed up just a few times. The chain carries TRBV7-9 and TRBJ1-4; a weak D match, TRBD1 (5 bases). Trimming pared 5 bases from V and 11 bases from J, leaving 12 bases between. This CDR3 has 12 amino acids. CDR1 is SEHNR, CDR2 FQNEAQ, per germline (reference sequence). The CDR3 loop reads CASSTVEGKLFF. The DNA for the CDR3 is TGTGCCAGCAGCACAGTAGAGGGGAAACTGTTTTTT.

This clonotype was counted a single time. The CDR3 region is CANRGGESGANVLTF. DNA for the CDR3: TGTGCCAATAGGGGGGGGGAGTCGGGGGCCAACGTCCTGACTTTC. J is TRBJ2-6 and V is TRBV19, with TRBD2 as a possible D gene (7 bases). The CDR3 covers 15 residues. With 10 bases removed from V and 4 bases from J, the gap between germline ends came to 17 bases. Germline CDR1 reads LNHDA; CDR2 reads SQIVND (reference sequence).

This clonotype was found a few times. The chain joins TRBV27 to TRBJ2-1; 7 positions match TRBD1. The CDR3 is made up of 14 amino acids. With 9 bases clipped from V and 4 bases from J, the junction kept 9 bases outside the gene matches. The germline gives CDR1 MNHEY, CDR2 SMNVEV (reference sequence). This CDR3 is CASKRDSLYNEQFF. Here the CDR3 DNA reads TGTGCCAGTAAAAGGGACAGCTTGTACAATGAGCAGTTCTTC.

This clonotype was picked up many times. V and J are TRBV12-3 or TRBV12-4 and TRBJ2-1; unclear D gene. V was clipped by 1 base and J by 9 bases, with 7 bases between them. This CDR3 has 12 amino acids. As DNA, the CDR3 is TGTGCCAGCAGTTTAGAAGTTAGTGAGCAGTTCTTC. It translates to CASSLEVSEQFF.

This clonotype has at least ten counts. The chain employs TRBV28 and TRBJ1-5, with D unresolved. The CDR3 has 16 amino acids. Looked up from germline, CDR1 is MDHEN and CDR2 is SYDVKM. V lost 8 bases, J lost 0 bases, and 17 bases lay in between. The CDR3 nucleotides read TGTGCCAGCGCCTGGGGTGGGGTTTTTAGCAATCAGCCCCAGCATTTT. Its protein product is CASAWGGVFSNQPQHF.

V and J are TRBV2 and TRBJ1-6, with 7 bases fitting TRBD1. The CDR3 loop spans 15 amino acids. Germline trimming cut 6 bases from V and 7 bases from J; bases unmatched to any gene: 9. Germline V gene sequence: CDR1 SNHLY, CDR2 FYNNEI. CDR3 in DNA: TGTGCCAGCAGGGCCGTGGACAGGAGGAATTCACCCCTCCACTTT. Translating it yields CASRAVDRRNSPLHF.

This clonotype has ten or more counts. The V and J genes are TRBV2 and TRBJ1-4; tentative D call: TRBD1 (5 bases). The CDR3 extends over 14 amino acids. The germline CDR1 and CDR2 sequences are SNHLY and FYNNEI. The ends were cut back, 4 bases at V and 6 bases at J, with 12 bases in the middle. The CDR3 protein is CASSGDLGDEKLFF. The CDR3 DNA sequence: TGTGCCAGCAGTGGAGACTTAGGGGATGAAAAACTGTTTTTT.

The chain combines TRBV15 with TRBJ1-6; D is perhaps TRBD1 (5 bases). The germline V gene encodes CDR1 LNHNV and CDR2 YYDKDF (reference sequence). The CDR3 is made up of 17 amino acids. V gave up 1 base and J gave up 10 bases, with 20 bases separating them. For the CDR3, the DNA is TGTGCCACCAGCAGAGGAGGTTTTGGACATTACGGATCACCCCTCCACTTT. Translation gives CATSRGGFGHYGSPLHF. Combining the CDR3 with reference TRBV15 and TRBJ1-6 gives the whole variable domain DAMVIQNPRYQVTQFGKPVTLSCSQTLNHNVMYWYQQKSSQAPKLLFHYYDKDFNNEADTPDNFQSRRPNTSFCFLDIRSPGLGDTAMYLCATSRGGFGHYGSPLHFGNGTRLTVT.

This chain uses TRBV10-3 with TRBJ1-5; 7 nucleotides match TRBD1. The V gene's germline CDR1 is ENHRY and CDR2 SYGVKD. V trimming: 9 bases; J trimming: 4 bases; junction bases outside the gene matches: 9. This CDR3 has 14 amino acids. This CDR3 reads CAMSSGDRNQPQHF. The CDR3 DNA sequence: TGTGCCATGTCCTCGGGGGACAGAAATCAGCCCCAGCATTTT.

This clonotype showed up just a few times. The DNA for the CDR3 is TGTGCCAGCAGCATGGAGGGTGCCTACGAGCAGTACTTC. Translating gives CASSMEGAYEQYF. This chain links TRBV7-9 with TRBJ2-7, with TRBD2 as a possible D gene (6 bases). Trimming shortened V by 5 bases and J by 2 bases, and 10 bases separated the two germline ends. Germline CDR1 and CDR2: SEHNR and FQNEAQ (reference sequence). CDR3 length: 13 residues.

The chain employs TRBV9 and TRBJ1-6, with 7 bases matching TRBD1. This CDR3 spans 15 amino acids. With V trimmed by 0 bases and J by 5 bases, 2 bases remained unmatched. Germline V gene sequence: CDR1 SGDLS, CDR2 YYNGEE. The CDR3 is CASSVAQGDNSPLHF. The CDR3 bases are TGTGCCAGCAGCGTAGCCCAGGGGGATAATTCACCCCTCCACTTT.

This clonotype was seen ten or more times. This chain connects TRBV27 to TRBJ2-2; D may be TRBD1 (6 bases). The CDR3 is 14 residues long. V was trimmed by 5 bases and J by 4 bases, leaving 11 bases between them. Germline V gives CDR1 MNHEY, CDR2 SMNVEV (reference sequence). CDR3: CASSPQGRTGELFF. CDR3 sequence (DNA): TGTGCCAGCAGTCCACAGGGACGCACCGGGGAGCTGTTTTTT.

This clonotype was recorded many times. The CDR3 reads CASSPVRGRGTDTQYF. CDR3 DNA sequence: TGTGCCAGCAGTCCGGTTCGGGGGCGAGGCACAGATACGCAGTATTTT. The V and J genes are TRBV28 and TRBJ2-3, with D perhaps assigned TRBD1 or TRBD2 (6 bases each). This CDR3 spans 16 amino acids. V gave up 5 bases and J gave up 1 base, with 16 bases separating them. Germline V lookup: CDR1 MDHEN, CDR2 SYDVKM.

The CDR3 coding sequence is TGCAGTGCTAGAGTAGTTAGCGGGAACTGGGGGGCTTACAATGAGCAGTTCTTC. Its protein is CSARVVSGNWGAYNEQFF. The chain recombines TRBV20-1 with TRBJ2-1, with 8 bases fitting TRBD2. Germline CDR1 reads DFQATT; CDR2 reads SNEGSKA (reference sequence). V shed 1 base and J 4 bases; nucleotides not matched to a gene: 15. The CDR3 totals 18 residues.

This clonotype was detected ten times or more. The chain links TRBV9 to TRBJ2-1, with TRBD1 identical over 8 bases. CDR1 is SGDLS, CDR2 YYNGEE, per germline. This CDR3 comprises 14 residues. The V and J ends lost 3 bases and 8 bases, in that order; junction bases with no gene match: 7. This CDR3 is CASSAPGGWDEQFF. CDR3 nucleotides: TGTGCCAGCAGCGCCCCAGGGGGCTGGGATGAGCAGTTCTTC.

This clonotype was seen many times. The V gene is TRBV18, the J gene TRBJ2-7; D ambiguous. Trimming took 5 bases from V and 2 from J, leaving 10 bases between them. CDR3 length: 13 residues. Germline V gene data show CDR1 as KGHSH and CDR2 as LQKENI. CDR3 in DNA: TGTGCCAGCTCAGCTTTCGAAGCCTACGAGCAGTACTTC. Encoded protein: CASSAFEAYEQYF.

The chain couples TRBV27 to TRBJ1-4; D gene unclear. Germline CDR1 MNHEY, CDR2 SMNVEV (reference sequence). The V end was cut by 0 bases, the J end by 11 bases, with 13 bases between. This CDR3 is 14 amino acids long. The CDR3, as DNA: TGTGCCAGCAGTTTATCTTTGTCCCCACCTAAACTGTTTTTT. It translates to CASSLSLSPPKLFF. Looking up the rest from reference TRBV27 and TRBJ1-4 gives the full variable domain: EAQVTQNPRYLITVTGKKLTVTCSQNMNHEYMSWYRQDPGLGLRQIYYSMNVEVTDKGDVPEGYKVSRKEKRNFPLILESPSPNQTSLYFCASSLSLSPPKLFFGSGTQLSVL.

This clonotype was counted at least ten times. The chain combines TRBV3-1 with TRBJ2-1; 9 bases agree with TRBD2. V dropped 0 bases and J dropped 15; count of bases not matched to a gene: 18. The CDR3 extends over 17 amino acids. The germline V gene encodes CDR1 LGHDT and CDR2 YNNKEL (reference sequence). The CDR3 DNA reads TGTGCCAGCAGCCAAGATCAGGCCGGCGGGAGGGGTTCTTCGCGGTTCTTC. This sequence encodes CASSQDQAGGRGSSRFF.

This clonotype was counted ten times or more. The chain joins TRBV15 to TRBJ2-5; D is perhaps TRBD2 (6 bases). V gave up 5 bases and J gave up 5 bases, with 15 bases separating them. Germline-derived CDR1 and CDR2 are LNHNV and YYDKDF (reference sequence). CDR3 length: 14 residues. CDR3: CATSSRGTGETQYF. CDR3 sequence (DNA): TGTGCCACCAGCTCCCGCGGGACCGGGGAGACCCAGTACTTC.

A remark on this clonotype: Given a much more abundant clone one base away, this may be a read error. The chain carries TRBV12-3 or TRBV12-4 and TRBJ2-5; D remains ambiguous. The CDR3 totals 13 residues. V was trimmed by 2 bases and J by 7 bases, leaving 11 bases between them. The CDR3 DNA follows: TGTGCCAGCAGTTTAAATAAGCCAGCGACCCAGTACTTC. Translating gives CASSLNKPATQYF.

This clonotype was recorded at least ten times. This chain links TRBV10-3 with TRBJ1-2, with 8 bases identical to TRBD1. The CDR3 contains 16 residues. V was clipped by 6 bases and J by 0 bases; unmatched bases: 9. Germline V lookup: CDR1 ENHRY, CDR2 SYGVKD. CDR3 in amino acids: CAIRPDRVETNYGYTF. The CDR3 coding sequence is TGTGCCATCAGACCGGACAGGGTAGAGACTAACTATGGCTACACCTTC.

The rearrangement joins TRBV7-9 to TRBJ2-3, with 7 bases aligning to TRBD1. Looked up from germline, CDR1 is SEHNR and CDR2 is FQNEAQ (reference sequence). This CDR3 is 14 amino acids long. J was trimmed by 6 bases and V by 6 bases; bases with no gene match: 9. In DNA form, the CDR3 reads TGTGCCAGCAGTCGTAGACAGGGAGCGGATACGCAGTATTTT. This translates into CASSRRQGADTQYF.

This clonotype appeared a few times. This chain links TRBV14 with TRBJ2-7; 10 nucleotides agree with TRBD1. J was trimmed by 1 base and V by 3 bases; bases with no gene match: 9. The CDR3 extends over 17 amino acids. Germline V gives CDR1 SGHDN, CDR2 FVKESK. Here the CDR3 reads CASSHLVPGQGSYEQYF. In DNA form, the CDR3 reads TGTGCCAGCAGCCACCTCGTTCCGGGACAGGGGTCCTACGAGCAGTACTTC.

The J gene is TRBJ2-7, the V gene TRBV30; D may match TRBD1 or TRBD2 (5 bases each). In germline, CDR1 is GTSNPN, CDR2 SVGIG (reference sequence). V was cut by 0 bases and J by 2 bases, with 11 bases left in between. The CDR3 totals 14 residues. CDR3 nucleotides: TGTGCCTGGAGTGTACGGGGCCTGACCTACGAGCAGTACTTC. Translation: CAWSVRGLTYEQYF.

This clonotype was counted at least ten times. The gene calls are TRBV9 and TRBJ1-4; no firm D call. The length of the CDR3 is 15 residues. Trimming stripped 0 bases from V and 8 bases from J, with 14 bases between. In germline, CDR1 is SGDLS, CDR2 YYNGEE. CDR3 coding DNA: TGTGCCAGCAGCGTAGGGGCAGGAGGGAGAGAAAAACTGTTTTTT. Amino acids: CASSVGAGGREKLFF.